The 15 T cell receptor beta chains presented below share a single source sample, sequenced in a study of blood T cell repertoires in COVID-19. Only in-frame clones appear in the TCRdb table, and some are missing; sequencing was by immunoSEQ multiplex PCR. Found here are more than 350,000 clones, 87% of them singletons; the top ten hold around 10%. Sequences were obtained from PBMCs or T cells enriched from blood (not recorded which). Receptor source: a woman aged 45-65 years who had recovered from COVID-19.

This chain links TRBV9 with TRBJ1-2; D remains unclear. The CDR3 is 14 amino acids. CDR1 is SGDLS and CDR2 is YYNGEE in the germline V gene. Trimming pared 0 bases from V and 1 base from J, leaving 7 bases between. The DNA for the CDR3 is TGTGCCAGCAGCGTAGGGGCGGGTAACTATGGCTACACCTTC. Protein product: CASSVGAGNYGYTF. The whole variable domain, remainder taken from reference TRBV9 and TRBJ1-2, is DSGVTQTPKHLITATGQRVTLRCSPRSGDLSVYWYQQSLDQGLQFLIQYYNGEERAKGNILERFSAQQFPDLHSELNLSSLELGDSALYFCASSVGAGNYGYTFGSGTRLTVV.

This sequence joins TRBV6-6 and TRBJ2-5, with a possible D match to TRBD2 (6 bases). Germline CDR1 and CDR2: MNHNY and SVGAGI (reference sequence). The CDR3 covers 11 residues. The V end lost 8 bases, the J end lost 7 bases, and 11 bases lay between the germline ends. DNA of the CDR3: TGTGCCAGCGCCCTGGAGGGGACCCAGTACTTC. As protein: CASALEGTQYF.

The J gene is TRBJ1-2, the V gene TRBV5-4; a weak D match, TRBD1 (6 bases). Germline assignment: CDR1 SGHNT and CDR2 YYREEE (reference sequence). The CDR3 spans 14 residues. V was trimmed by 5 bases and J by 5 bases, leaving 16 bases between them. CDR3 nucleotides: TGTGCCAGCAGTTCCAAAGACAGGCCTTATGGCTACACCTTC. Its protein product is CASSSKDRPYGYTF. The full variable domain, completed using reference TRBV5-4 and TRBJ1-2, is ETGVTQSPTHLIKTRGQQVTLRCSSQSGHNTVSWYQQALGQGPQFIFQYYREEENGRGNFPPRFSGLQFPNYSSELNVNALELDDSALYLCASSSKDRPYGYTFGSGTRLTVV.

The chain combines TRBV29-1 with TRBJ2-3, with D possibly matching TRBD2 (6 bases). The V and J ends lost 7 bases and 4 bases respectively, with 9 bases between them. The CDR3 runs to 11 residues. The germline CDR1 and CDR2 sequences are SQVTM and ANQGSEA. The CDR3 here is CSAGGADTQYF. CDR3 coding DNA: TGCAGCGCCGGGGGTGCAGATACGCAGTATTTT.

V usage is TRBV6-5 and J usage is TRBJ2-2, with D unresolved. This CDR3 is built from 15 residues. Germline assignment: CDR1 MNHEY and CDR2 SVGAGI. V was cut by 7 bases and J by 0 bases, with 12 bases left in between. Here the CDR3 DNA reads TGTGCCAGCACTAAAAACCCATCGAACACCGGGGAGCTGTTTTTT. Translation gives CASTKNPSNTGELFF.

The rearrangement joins TRBV28 to TRBJ1-2; unclear D gene. The germline gives CDR1 MDHEN, CDR2 SYDVKM. The V gene lost 5 bases and the J gene lost 4 bases, with 11 bases spanning the gap. This CDR3 is 13 amino acids long. The CDR3 DNA reads TGTGCCAGCAGTCGGGAAGGTGGCTATGGCTACACCTTC. Translation: CASSREGGYGYTF.

This chain joins TRBV2 and TRBJ2-1, with TRBD1 matching 9 bases. J gave up 8 bases and V 6 bases, and 2 bases lay outside the gene matches. The germline CDR1 and CDR2 sequences are SNHLY and FYNNEI. The CDR3 covers 12 residues. CDR3 nucleotide sequence: TGTGCCAGCAGACAGGGGGCGTATGAGCAGTTCTTC. It specifies CASRQGAYEQFF. The entire variable domain, with the rest obtained from reference TRBV2 and TRBJ2-1, is as follows: EPEVTQTPSHQVTQMGQEVILRCVPISNHLYFYWYRQILGQKVEFLVSFYNNEISEKSEIFDDQFSVERPDGSNFTLKIRSTKLEDSAMYFCASRQGAYEQFFGPGTRLTVL.

This clone was seen once. The rearrangement links TRBV19 to TRBJ1-5; no definite D call. V was trimmed by 8 bases and J by 6 bases, leaving 14 bases between them. CDR3 length equals 13 residues. Looked up from germline, CDR1 is LNHDA and CDR2 is SQIVND (reference sequence). The CDR3: CASWIGPGQPQHF. CDR3 in DNA: TGTGCCAGTTGGATAGGGCCGGGTCAGCCCCAGCATTTT.

Remarks on this clone: This CDR3 is also generated by other DNA sequences in the sample. This sequence joins TRBV5-1 and TRBJ1-4; 8 bases line up with TRBD1. Trimming took 3 bases from V and 2 from J; bases not matched to a gene: 3. The CDR3 runs 15 residues. The germline gives CDR1 SGHRS, CDR2 YFSETQ. The CDR3 coding sequence is TGCGCCAGCAGCTCGACAGGGGCGACTAATGAAAAACTGTTTTTT. Translated: CASSSTGATNEKLFF.

The chain has TRBV9 and TRBJ2-7, with 10 nucleotides matching TRBD1. Germline V lookup: CDR1 SGDLS, CDR2 YYNGEE. The CDR3 is made up of 15 amino acids. V shed 3 bases, J shed 1 base, and the junction held 4 bases outside the gene matches. The CDR3 bases are TGTGCCAGCAGCGGGGGACAGGGGTTTTCCTACGAGCAGTACTTC. This gives the protein CASSGGQGFSYEQYF.

This chain links TRBV4-1 with TRBJ2-2; the D is unclear. The V gene lost 6 bases and the J gene lost 5 bases, with 19 bases spanning the gap. The CDR3 spans 16 residues. Germline CDR1 and CDR2: MGHRA and YSYEKL. CDR3 residues: CASRAMGRSRTGELFF. CDR3 DNA sequence: TGCGCCAGCAGGGCAATGGGCAGAAGCAGGACCGGGGAGCTGTTTTTT.

This clone was picked up a small number of times. The V and J genes are TRBV27 and TRBJ2-1; tentatively, D is TRBD2 (5 bases). The CDR3 sequence is 13 residues long. V was trimmed by 5 bases and J by 4 bases, leaving 9 bases between them. Germline values: CDR1 MNHEY, CDR2 SMNVEV (reference sequence). The chain's CDR3 is CASSAGVYNEQFF. The CDR3 region has the DNA TGTGCCAGCAGTGCCGGGGTTTACAATGAGCAGTTCTTC.

This clone has only one observation. The V call is TRBV11-2, the J call TRBJ2-5; D gene ambiguous. CDR1 and CDR2 (germline): SGHAT, FQNNGV. V gave up 3 bases and J gave up 0 bases, with 11 bases separating them. The CDR3 runs 15 residues. The CDR3 here is CASSFLGRDQETQYF. The CDR3 coding sequence is TGTGCCAGCAGCTTTCTTGGCCGGGACCAAGAGACCCAGTACTTC.

This rearrangement joins TRBV4-2 to TRBJ2-5; 9 bases are a match to TRBD1. There are 15 residues in the CDR3. V lost 3 bases, J lost 5 bases, and 7 bases stayed unmatched. The germline gives CDR1 LGHNA, CDR2 YNFKEQ. CDR3: CASSQNTGGAETQYF. The CDR3 DNA is TGTGCCAGCAGCCAGAACACAGGGGGCGCGGAGACCCAGTACTTC.

The chain employs TRBV16 and TRBJ2-2; D remains unclear. V was trimmed by 0 bases and J by 7 bases, leaving 6 bases between them. There are 13 residues in the CDR3. Per the germline V gene, CDR1 is KGHSY and CDR2 is FQNENV. The DNA for the CDR3 is TGTGCCAGCAGCCAATCTCTCGGCGGGGAGCTGTTTTTT. Translated, it gives CASSQSLGGELFF.